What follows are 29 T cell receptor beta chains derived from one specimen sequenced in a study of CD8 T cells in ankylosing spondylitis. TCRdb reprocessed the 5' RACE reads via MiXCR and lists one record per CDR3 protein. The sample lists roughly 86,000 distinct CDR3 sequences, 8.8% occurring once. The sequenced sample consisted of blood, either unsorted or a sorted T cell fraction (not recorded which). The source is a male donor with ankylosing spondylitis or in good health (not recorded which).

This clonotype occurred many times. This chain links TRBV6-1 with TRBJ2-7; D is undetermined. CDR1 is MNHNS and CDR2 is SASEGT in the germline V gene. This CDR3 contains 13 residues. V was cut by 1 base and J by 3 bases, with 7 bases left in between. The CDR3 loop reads CASSEGPSYEQYF. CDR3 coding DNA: TGTGCCAGCAGTGAAGGGCCTAGCTACGAGCAGTACTTC.

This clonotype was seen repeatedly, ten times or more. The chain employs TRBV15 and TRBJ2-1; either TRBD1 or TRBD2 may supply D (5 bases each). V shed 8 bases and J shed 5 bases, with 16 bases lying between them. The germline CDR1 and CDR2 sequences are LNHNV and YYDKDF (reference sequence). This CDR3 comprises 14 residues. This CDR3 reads CATARGVDDNEQFF. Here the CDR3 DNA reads TGTGCCACCGCGAGGGGTGTCGACGACAATGAGCAGTTCTTC.

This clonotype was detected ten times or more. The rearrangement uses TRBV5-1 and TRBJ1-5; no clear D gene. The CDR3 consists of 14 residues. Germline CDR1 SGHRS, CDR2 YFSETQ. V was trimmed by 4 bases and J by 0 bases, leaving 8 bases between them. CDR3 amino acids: CASSAAGSNQPQHF. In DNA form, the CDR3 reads TGCGCCAGCAGCGCTGCAGGTAGCAATCAGCCCCAGCATTTT.

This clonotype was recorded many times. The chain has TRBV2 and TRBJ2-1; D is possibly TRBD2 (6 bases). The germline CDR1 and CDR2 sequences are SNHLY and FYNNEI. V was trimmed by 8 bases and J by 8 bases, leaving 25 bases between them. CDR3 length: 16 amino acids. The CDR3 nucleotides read TGTGCCAGCGTGGGGGGTGGACAAACCGTGACAGATGAGCAGTTCTTC. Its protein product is CASVGGGQTVTDEQFF.

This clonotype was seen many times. CDR3 residues: CASSLMGRSSYNEQFF. CDR3 nucleotides: TGTGCCAGCAGCTTAATGGGGCGCAGCTCCTACAATGAGCAGTTCTTC. V gene TRBV7-3 combines with J gene TRBJ2-1; a weak D match, TRBD1 (5 bases). Germline loops: CDR1 SGHTA, CDR2 FQGTGA. The germline V and J ends were trimmed by 1 base and 0 bases, with 10 bases remaining between them. This CDR3 has 16 residues.

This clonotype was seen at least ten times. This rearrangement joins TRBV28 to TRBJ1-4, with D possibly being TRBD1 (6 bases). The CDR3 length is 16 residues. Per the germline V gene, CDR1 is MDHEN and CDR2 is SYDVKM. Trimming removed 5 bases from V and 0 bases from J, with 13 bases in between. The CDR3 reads CASSPRAGATNEKLFF. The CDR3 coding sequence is TGTGCCAGCAGTCCCCGAGCAGGGGCAACTAATGAAAAACTGTTTTTT.

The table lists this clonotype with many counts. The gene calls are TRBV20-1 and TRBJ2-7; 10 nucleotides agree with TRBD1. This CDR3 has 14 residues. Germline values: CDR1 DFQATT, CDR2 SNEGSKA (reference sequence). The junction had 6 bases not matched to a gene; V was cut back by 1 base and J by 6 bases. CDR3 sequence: CSARGGDRGGEQYF. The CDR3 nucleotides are TGCAGTGCTAGAGGGGGGGACAGGGGAGGCGAGCAGTACTTC.

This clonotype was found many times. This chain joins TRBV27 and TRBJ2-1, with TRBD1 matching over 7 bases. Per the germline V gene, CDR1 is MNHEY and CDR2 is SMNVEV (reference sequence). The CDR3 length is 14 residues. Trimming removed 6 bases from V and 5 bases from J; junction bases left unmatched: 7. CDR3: CASSPIGTDNEQFF. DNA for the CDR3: TGTGCCAGCAGCCCCATCGGGACAGACAATGAGCAGTTCTTC.

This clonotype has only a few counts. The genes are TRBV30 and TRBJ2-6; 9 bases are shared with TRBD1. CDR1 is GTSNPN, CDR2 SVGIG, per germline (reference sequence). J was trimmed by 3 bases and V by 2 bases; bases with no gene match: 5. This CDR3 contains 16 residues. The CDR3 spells CAWSSHRGLGANVLTF. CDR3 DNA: TGTGCCTGGAGTTCCCACAGGGGGCTTGGGGCCAACGTCCTGACTTTC.

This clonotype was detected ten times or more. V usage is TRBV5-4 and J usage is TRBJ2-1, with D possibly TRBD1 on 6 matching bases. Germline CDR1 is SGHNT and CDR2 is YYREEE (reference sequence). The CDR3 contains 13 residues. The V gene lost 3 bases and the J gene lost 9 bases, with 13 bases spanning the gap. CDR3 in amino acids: CASSSPGVFEQFF. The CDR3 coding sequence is TGTGCCAGCAGCTCCCCAGGGGTTTTTGAGCAGTTCTTC.

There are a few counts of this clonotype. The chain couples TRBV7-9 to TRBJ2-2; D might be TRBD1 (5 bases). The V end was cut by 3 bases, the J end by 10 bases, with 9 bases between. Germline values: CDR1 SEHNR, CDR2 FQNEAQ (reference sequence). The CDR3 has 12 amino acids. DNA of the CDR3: TGTGCCAGCAGCTTGGGGCAGGAGGAGCTGTTTTTT. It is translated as CASSLGQEELFF.

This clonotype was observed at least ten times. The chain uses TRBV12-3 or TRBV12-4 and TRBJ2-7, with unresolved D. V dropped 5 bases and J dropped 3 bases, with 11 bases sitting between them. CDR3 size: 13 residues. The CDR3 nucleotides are TGTGCCAGCAGTCGTACCTCCGGCTACGAGCAGTACTTC. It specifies CASSRTSGYEQYF.

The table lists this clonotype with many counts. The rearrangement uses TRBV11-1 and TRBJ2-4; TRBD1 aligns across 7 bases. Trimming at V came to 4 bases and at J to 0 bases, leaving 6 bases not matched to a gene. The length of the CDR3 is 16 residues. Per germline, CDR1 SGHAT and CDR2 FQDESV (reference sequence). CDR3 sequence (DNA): TGTGCCAGCAGCTACAGGGACAGCCTAGCCAAAAACATTCAGTACTTC. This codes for CASSYRDSLAKNIQYF. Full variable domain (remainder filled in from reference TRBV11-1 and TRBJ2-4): EAEVAQSPRYKITEKSQAVAFWCDPISGHATLYWYRQILGQGPELLVQFQDESVVDDSQLPKDRFSAERLKGVDSTLKIQPAELGDSAMYLCASSYRDSLAKNIQYFGAGTRLSVL.

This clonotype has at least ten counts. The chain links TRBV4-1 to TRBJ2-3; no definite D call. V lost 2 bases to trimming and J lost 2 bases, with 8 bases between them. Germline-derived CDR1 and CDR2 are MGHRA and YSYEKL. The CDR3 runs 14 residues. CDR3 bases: TGCGCCAGCAGCCAAACGGGTACCACAGATACGCAGTATTTT. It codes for CASSQTGTTDTQYF.

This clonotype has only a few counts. Here the CDR3 reads CASSGQGENTEAFF. The DNA for the CDR3 is TGTGCCAGCAGCGGGCAGGGGGAAAACACTGAAGCTTTCTTT. This chain joins TRBV7-2 and TRBJ1-1; 7 bases map to TRBD1. The germline gives CDR1 SGHTA, CDR2 FQGNSA. J gave up 2 bases and V 5 bases, and 5 bases lay outside the gene matches. The CDR3 covers 14 residues.

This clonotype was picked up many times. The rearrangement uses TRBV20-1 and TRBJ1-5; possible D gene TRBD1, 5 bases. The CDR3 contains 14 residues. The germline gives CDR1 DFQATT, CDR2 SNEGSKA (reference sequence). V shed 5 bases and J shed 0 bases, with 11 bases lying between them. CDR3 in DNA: TGCAGTGCTGAGCCGACAGATAGCAATCAGCCCCAGCATTTT. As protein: CSAEPTDSNQPQHF.

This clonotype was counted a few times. This CDR3 is CASSQTHRGELFF. CDR3 nucleotide sequence: TGTGCCAGCAGCCAAACCCACAGGGGGGAGCTGTTTTTT. The rearrangement uses TRBV7-2 and TRBJ2-2; D possibly corresponds to TRBD1 (5 bases). Germline CDR1 is SGHTA and CDR2 is FQGNSA. The V and J ends lost 5 bases and 8 bases respectively, with 12 bases between them. CDR3 size: 13 residues.

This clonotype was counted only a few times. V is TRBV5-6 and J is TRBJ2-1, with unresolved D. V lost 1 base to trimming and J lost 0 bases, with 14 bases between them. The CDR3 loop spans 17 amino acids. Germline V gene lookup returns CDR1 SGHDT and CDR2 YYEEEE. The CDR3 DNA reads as TGTGCCAGCAGCTTGATTAAGGCCTTGAGCTCCTACAATGAGCAGTTCTTC. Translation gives CASSLIKALSSYNEQFF.

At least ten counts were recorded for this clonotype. The CDR3 DNA is TGTGCCAGCAGGACTTTCGGGTTGACTGGAAACACCATATATTTT. Amino acid sequence: CASRTFGLTGNTIYF. The rearrangement uses TRBV28 and TRBJ1-3; D gene ambiguous. Germline V gene lookup returns CDR1 MDHEN and CDR2 SYDVKM. V lost 6 bases and J 2 bases, leaving 14 bases between the germline ends. CDR3 length: 15 amino acids.

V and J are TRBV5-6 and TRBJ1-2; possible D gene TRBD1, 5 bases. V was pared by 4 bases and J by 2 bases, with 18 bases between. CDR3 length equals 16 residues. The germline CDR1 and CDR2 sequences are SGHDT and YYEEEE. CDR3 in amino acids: CASSREVLRGNYGYTF. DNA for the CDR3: TGTGCCAGCAGCCGCGAGGTTCTGCGGGGGAACTATGGCTACACCTTC.

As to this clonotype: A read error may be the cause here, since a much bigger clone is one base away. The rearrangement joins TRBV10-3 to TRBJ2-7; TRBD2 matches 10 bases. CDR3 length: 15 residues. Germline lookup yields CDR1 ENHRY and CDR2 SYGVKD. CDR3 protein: CTISDLAGASYEQYF. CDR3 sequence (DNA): TGTACCATCAGTGATCTAGCGGGGGCCTCCTACGAGCAGTACTTC.

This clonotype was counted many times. The CDR3 DNA is TGTGCCAGCAGCCGAACAGTTCTTCCTGAAGCTTTCTTT. Its translation: CASSRTVLPEAFF. The V and J genes are TRBV12-3 or TRBV12-4 and TRBJ1-1; D is undetermined. The CDR3 covers 13 residues. V gave up 6 bases and J gave up 6 bases, with 14 bases separating them.

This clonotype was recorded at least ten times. CDR3 protein: CASSQASTSRGLNTGELFF. CDR3 nucleotide sequence: TGTGCCAGCAGCCAAGCATCTACTTCCAGGGGGCTAAACACCGGGGAGCTGTTTTTT. The V gene is TRBV14, the J gene TRBJ2-2; 8 nucleotides agree with TRBD1. Germline V gives CDR1 SGHDN, CDR2 FVKESK. Losses at the gene ends were 1 base for V and 2 bases for J; bases not matched to a gene: 12. The CDR3 is 19 residues long. Together with reference TRBV14 and TRBJ2-2, the CDR3 gives the full variable domain: EAGVTQFPSHSVIEKGQTVTLRCDPISGHDNLYWYRRVMGKEIKFLLHFVKESKQDESGMPNNRFLAERTGGTYSTLKVQPAELEDSGVYFCASSQASTSRGLNTGELFFGEGSRLTVL.

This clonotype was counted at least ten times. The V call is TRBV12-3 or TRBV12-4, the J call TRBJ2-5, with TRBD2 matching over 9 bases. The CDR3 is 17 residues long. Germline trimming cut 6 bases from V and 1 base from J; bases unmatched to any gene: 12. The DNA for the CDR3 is TGTGCCAGCAGATATAGCGGGGGCCTAACAAGCCAAGAGACCCAGTACTTC. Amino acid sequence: CASRYSGGLTSQETQYF.

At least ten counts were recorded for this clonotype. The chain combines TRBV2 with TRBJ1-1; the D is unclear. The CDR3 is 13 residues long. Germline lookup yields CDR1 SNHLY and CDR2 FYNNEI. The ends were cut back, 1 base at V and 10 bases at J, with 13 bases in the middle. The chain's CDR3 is CASSEVPTPGAFF. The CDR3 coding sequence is TGTGCCAGCAGTGAAGTCCCGACCCCCGGAGCTTTCTTT.

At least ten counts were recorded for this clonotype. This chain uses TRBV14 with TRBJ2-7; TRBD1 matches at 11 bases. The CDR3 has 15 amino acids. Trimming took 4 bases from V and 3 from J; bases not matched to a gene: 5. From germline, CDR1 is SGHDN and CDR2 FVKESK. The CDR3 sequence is CASSLRTGGGYEQYF. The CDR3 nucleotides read TGTGCCAGCAGCCTCCGGACAGGGGGCGGCTACGAGCAGTACTTC. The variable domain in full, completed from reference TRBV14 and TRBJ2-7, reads EAGVTQFPSHSVIEKGQTVTLRCDPISGHDNLYWYRRVMGKEIKFLLHFVKESKQDESGMPNNRFLAERTGGTYSTLKVQPAELEDSGVYFCASSLRTGGGYEQYFGPGTRLTVT.

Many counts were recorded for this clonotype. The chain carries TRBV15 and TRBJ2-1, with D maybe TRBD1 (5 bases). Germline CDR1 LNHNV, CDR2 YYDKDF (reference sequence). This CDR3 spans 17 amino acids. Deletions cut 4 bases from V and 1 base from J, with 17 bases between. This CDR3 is CATSTEKLRVSYNEQFF. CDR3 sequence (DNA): TGTGCCACCAGCACCGAAAAGCTCAGGGTTTCCTACAATGAGCAGTTCTTC.

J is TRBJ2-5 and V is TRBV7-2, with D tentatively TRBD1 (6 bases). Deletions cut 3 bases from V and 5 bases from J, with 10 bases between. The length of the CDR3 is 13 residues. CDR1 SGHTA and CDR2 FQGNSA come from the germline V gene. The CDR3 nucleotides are TGTGCCAGCAGCTTTACAGGGAGTGAGACCCAGTACTTC. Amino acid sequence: CASSFTGSETQYF.

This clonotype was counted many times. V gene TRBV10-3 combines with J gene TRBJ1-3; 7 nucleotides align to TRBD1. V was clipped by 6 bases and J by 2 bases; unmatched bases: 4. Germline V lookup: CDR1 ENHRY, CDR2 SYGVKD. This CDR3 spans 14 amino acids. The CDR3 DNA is TGTGCCATCAGAAGCGACAGGGCTGGAAACACCATATATTTT. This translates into CAIRSDRAGNTIYF.